The rows below give T cell receptor beta chains drawn from one sample of a study of T cell responses to AZD1222 COVID-19 vaccine. Some clones are missing from TCRdb's copy, which holds only in-frame ones; the method was immunoSEQ multiplex PCR. The table lists about 150,000 clones, roughly nine tenths of them singletons. The source was peripheral blood, collected on day 0 of AZD1222 vaccination. The receptors come from an adult in good health. CDR3s include the opening cysteine and the closing phenylalanine or tryptophan. D genes are given only for firm matches. Clone size is shown for a subset of rows, as once, few, many or a class of expanded clone.

j_gene | v_gene | d_gene | abundance | len | CDR3nt | CDR3aa
TRBJ1-2 | TRBV12-3/TRBV12-4 | TRBD1 | . | 13 | TGTGCCAGCAGCCACTCTGCAGGGGGAGGCTACACCTTC | CASSHSAGGGYTF
TRBJ2-3 | TRBV11-3 | TRBD2 | . | 12 | TGTGCCAGCAGCTTGGGAGGGGATACGCAGTATTTT | CASSLGGDTQYF
TRBJ2-1 | TRBV20-1 | . | . | 10 | TGCAGTGCTACTCGTGATGAGCAGTTCTTC | CSATRDEQFF
TRBJ1-4 | TRBV5-1 | TRBD1 | few | 16 | TGCGCCAGCAGCTCATTTGGACAGGGGTTGGGTGAAAAACTGTTTTTT | CASSSFGQGLGEKLFF
TRBJ2-7 | TRBV11-2 | TRBD2 | . | 13 | TGTGCCAGCAGCTTAAGCGGGAGCCACGAGCAGTACTTC | CASSLSGSHEQYF
TRBJ2-1 | TRBV11-2 | . | . | 16 | TGTGCCAGCACCAAAGGGCTGGCGGGGCACTACAATGAGCAGTTCTTC | CASTKGLAGHYNEQFF
TRBJ1-6 | TRBV14 | . | once | 18 | TGTGCCAGCAGCCAAGGAAGTCTCAGGGACGGCCATAATTCACCCCTCCACTTT | CASSQGSLRDGHNSPLHF
TRBJ2-7 | TRBV10-1 | . | . | 15 | TGCGCCAGCCCCTTGTCGGGACGGAGCTCCTACGAGCAGTACTTC | CASPLSGRSSYEQYF
TRBJ2-2 | TRBV11-3 | . | . | 16 | TGTGCCAGCAGCTTAGCTGGGACTTCAAACACCGGGGAGCTGTTTTTT | CASSLAGTSNTGELFF
TRBJ2-2 | TRBV5-6 | TRBD2 | . | 17 | TGTGCCAGCAGCCGATACGTACTAGCGGGCAACACCGGGGAGCTGTTTTTT | CASSRYVLAGNTGELFF
TRBJ2-3 | TRBV19 | TRBD2 | . | 15 | TGTGCCAGTAGTCTGCGGCGGGGGGGCACAGATACGCAGTATTTT | CASSLRRGGTDTQYF
TRBJ1-5 | TRBV21-1 | . | . | 17 | TGTGCCAGCAGCACTAATGGGGGGGTGGGAAGCAATCAGCCCCAGCATTTT | CASSTNGGVGSNQPQHF
TRBJ2-1 | TRBV15 | TRBD2 | few | 17 | TGTGCCACCAGCAGAGGTCGAGTTAGCGGGAGCTACAATGAGCAGTTCTTC | CATSRGRVSGSYNEQFF
TRBJ2-7 | TRBV12-3/TRBV12-4 | . | . | 11 | TGTGCCAGCAGGCTCTCCTACGAGCAGTACTTC | CASRLSYEQYF